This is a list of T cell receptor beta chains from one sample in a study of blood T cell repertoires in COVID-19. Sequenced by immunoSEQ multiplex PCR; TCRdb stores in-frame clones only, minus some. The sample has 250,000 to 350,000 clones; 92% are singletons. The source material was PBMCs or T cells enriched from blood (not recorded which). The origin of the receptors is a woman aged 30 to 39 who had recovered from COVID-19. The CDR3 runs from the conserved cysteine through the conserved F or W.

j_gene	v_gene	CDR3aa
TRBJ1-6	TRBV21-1	CASSATLRDSPLHF
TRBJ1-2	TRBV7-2	CASSSYTGTGSGYTF
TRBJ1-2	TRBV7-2	CASSLGGEPGYTF
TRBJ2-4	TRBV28	CASSSGTGNIQYF
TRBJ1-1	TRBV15	CATRTGTGYSEAFF
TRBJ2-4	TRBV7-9	CASSLLSAGAKNIQYF
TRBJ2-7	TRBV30	CAWSEGQGPYEQYF
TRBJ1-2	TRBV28	CASSRGYGYTF
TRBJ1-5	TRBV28	CASSVRIGNQPQHF
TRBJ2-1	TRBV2	CASIVSSYNEQFF
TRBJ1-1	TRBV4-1	CASSQAGSNTEAFF
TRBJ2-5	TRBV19	CASSTKGLETQYF
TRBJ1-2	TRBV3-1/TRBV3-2	CASSQGPGTGGVLPYGYTF
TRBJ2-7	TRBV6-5	CASSPSGSYEQYF
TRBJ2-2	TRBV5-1	CASSFGTGGFSGELFF
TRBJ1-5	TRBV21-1	CASSKGGSNQPQHF
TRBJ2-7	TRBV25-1	CASSGVRRSSYEQYF
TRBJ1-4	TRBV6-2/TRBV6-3	CASSSRDSPSATNEKLFF
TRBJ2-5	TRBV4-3	CASSQGWRSGLGDREVGETQYF
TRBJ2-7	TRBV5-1	CASSLGTGGQSEQYF
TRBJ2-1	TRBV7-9	CATTAVYGGLYLNEQFF
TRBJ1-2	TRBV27	CASRRDSNYGYTF
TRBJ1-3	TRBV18	CASSPPGQVNTIYF
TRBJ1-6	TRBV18	CASSPPSSGGGYSPLHF
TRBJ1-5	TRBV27	CASREASGNQPQHF
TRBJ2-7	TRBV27	CASSLAGVYYEQYF
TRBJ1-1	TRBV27	CASRSLRDRLNTEAFF
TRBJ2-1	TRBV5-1	CASRTSTSSYNEQFF
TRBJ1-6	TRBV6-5	CASSLGSYNSPLHF
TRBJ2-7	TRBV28	CASRLAGPSYEQYF
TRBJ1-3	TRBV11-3	CASSFPPTGGPGNTIYF
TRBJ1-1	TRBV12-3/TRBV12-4	CASSFGTGRAFF
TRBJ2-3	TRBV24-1	CATSDSTSGDTDTQYF
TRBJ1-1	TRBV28	CASIKTGTGEAFF
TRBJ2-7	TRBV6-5	CASSYSRAGGTYEQYF
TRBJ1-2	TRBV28	CASSEPEYRGNTF